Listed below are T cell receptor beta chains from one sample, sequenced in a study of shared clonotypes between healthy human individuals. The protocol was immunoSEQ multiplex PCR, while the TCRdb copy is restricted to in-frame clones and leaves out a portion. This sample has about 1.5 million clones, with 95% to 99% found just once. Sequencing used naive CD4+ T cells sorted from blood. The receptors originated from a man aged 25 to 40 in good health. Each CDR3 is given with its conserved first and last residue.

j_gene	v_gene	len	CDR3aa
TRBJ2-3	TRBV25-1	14	CASSVAGGLDTQYF
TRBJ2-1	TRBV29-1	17	CSVESTSGSVSYNEQFF
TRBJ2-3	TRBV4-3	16	CASSQESGSRTDTQYF
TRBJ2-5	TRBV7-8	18	CASTPRRSGPGSQETQYF
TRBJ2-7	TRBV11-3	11	CASSLDREQYF
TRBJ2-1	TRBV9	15	CASSNGGSPYNEQFF
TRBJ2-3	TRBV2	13	CATLRFQTDTQYF
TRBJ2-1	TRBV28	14	CASRAGGSWEEQFF
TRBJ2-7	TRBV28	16	CASSLDNRGRSYEQYF
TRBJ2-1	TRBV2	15	CASRDTSGNYNEQFF
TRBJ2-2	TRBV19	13	CASSNGAWGELFF
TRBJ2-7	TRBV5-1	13	CASSFSGEGEQYF
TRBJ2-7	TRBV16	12	CASSQYQGEQYF
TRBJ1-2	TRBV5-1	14	CASSLGQGNYGYTF
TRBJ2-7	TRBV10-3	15	CAMSDRDSRTYEQYF
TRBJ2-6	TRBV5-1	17	CASKEGRHLSGANVLTF
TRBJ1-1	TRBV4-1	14	CASSQSPASTEAFF
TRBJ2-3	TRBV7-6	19	CASSLALTRDRGNVYTQYF
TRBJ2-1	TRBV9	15	CASSGGVGSYNEQFF
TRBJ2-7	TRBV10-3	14	CAITHSGTAYEQYF
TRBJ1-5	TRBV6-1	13	CASRQGWNQPQHF
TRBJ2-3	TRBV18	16	CASSQVVRGSTDTQYF
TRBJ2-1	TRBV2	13	CASSDGGYNEQFF
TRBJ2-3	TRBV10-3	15	CAISEQASGTDTQYF
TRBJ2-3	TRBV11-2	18	CASSLDFWERRSTDTQYF
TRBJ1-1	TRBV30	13	CATDGWSNTEAFF
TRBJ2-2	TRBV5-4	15	CASSPKLGVTGELFF
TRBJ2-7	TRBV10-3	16	CAISDRGREDIYEQYF
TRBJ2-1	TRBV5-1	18	CASSEGISGRWGDNEQFF
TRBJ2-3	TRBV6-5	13	CASRQGHTDTQYF
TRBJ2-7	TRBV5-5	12	CASSLQPTKQYF
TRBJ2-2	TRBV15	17	CATSRDVRDRGRGELFF
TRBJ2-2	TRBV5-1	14	CASRSGGNTGELFF
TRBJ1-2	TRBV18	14	CASSPGGFNYGYTF
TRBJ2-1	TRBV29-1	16	CSVEYRLAGGYNEQFF
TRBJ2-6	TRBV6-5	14	CASRGSSGANVLTF
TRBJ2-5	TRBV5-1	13	CASSLDRVETQYF
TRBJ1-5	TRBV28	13	CASSWDSNQPQHF
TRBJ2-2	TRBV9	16	CASSPRERAGTGELFF
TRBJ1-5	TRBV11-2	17	CASSSMGRTGFNQPQHF
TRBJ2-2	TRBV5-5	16	CASSQIAGEDTGELFF
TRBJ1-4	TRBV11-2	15	CASSSMNRGREKLFF
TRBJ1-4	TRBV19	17	CASMGAGFPGGNEKLFF